The TCR beta chain described here comes from a study of blood T cell repertoires in COVID-19. At the level of the study: The samples span acute and convalescent COVID-19 from the United States, Italy and Spain. Sources were T cells, B-cell-depleted T cells, or PBMCs; the material itself was cDNA or gDNA.

As handled by the study authors: Estimates of nucleated cell counts were drawn from the amplification of reference gene primers. Using immunoSEQ multiplex PCR, the repertoire was profiled, and TCRdb retains in-frame clones only, with some absent. V and J calls and clone size follow that table, whereas D and trimming were derived from the DNA. The data show fewer than 80,000 clones, around 79% seen once. This CDR3 has 16 residues. The germline V gene has CDR1 MNHEY and CDR2 SVGEGT. V dropped 5 bases and J dropped 6; count of bases not matched to a gene: 9. Sequences were obtained from peripheral blood. The sequence derives from a man aged 60 to 75 with acute or convalescent COVID-19. The rearrangement links TRBV6-2 or TRBV6-3 to TRBJ1-5; 11 bases match TRBD1. The CDR3 DNA follows: TGTGCCAGCAGTCCGGACAGGGGGCTGATTGGTCAGCCCCAGCATTTT. It specifies CASSPDRGLIGQPQHF.